This T cell receptor beta chain was captured by sequencing in a study of T cells after yellow fever vaccination. Study-level information: Fractions low in cell number were prepared with SMART-Seq v4 Ultra Low Input. General observations from the study: Most primary-vaccination clones recurred post-booster (under 98% CD4, over 70% CD8).

In the case of this clonotype: What it recognizes is unknown. Germline is not matched at one junction end, which may reflect a read error.

Using its own MiXCR run on the 5' RACE reads, TCRdb lists one record per CDR3 protein. This repertoire shows roughly 240,000 distinct CDR3 sequences, approximately 6.3% found once; its top ten account for 1.1%. Sequenced here: CD4+ T cells sorted from PBMCs, sampled on the day of the yellow fever booster vaccination. The receptor was derived from a man aged 25-45 years who received the YFV17D yellow fever vaccine.

This CDR3 reads CASSMIRSAGSPPYNEQFF. The CDR3 DNA sequence: TGTGCCAGCAGCATGATACGCTCGGCAGGCTCGCCGCCCTATAATGAGCAGTTCTTC. The V and J genes are TRBV7-8 and TRBJ2-1; D remains ambiguous. Germline-derived CDR1 and CDR2 are SGHVS and FQNEAQ. The CDR3 sequence is 19 residues long.